Below, 31 T cell receptor beta chains from the same sample are listed, as sequenced in a study of cytomegalovirus exposure and HLA in healthy donors. The PCR used 60 Vbeta and 13 Jbeta primers. Sequenced by immunoSEQ multiplex PCR; TCRdb stores in-frame clones only, minus some. Of 150,000 to 200,000 clones in the sample, around four fifths were seen once. Sequencing used PBMCs. The receptors were gathered from a man between 18 and 35 years old in good health and CMV-seropositive.

The rearrangement links TRBV5-6 to TRBJ1-2; TRBD1 aligns across 7 bases. The CDR3 contains 14 residues. Losses at the gene ends were 5 bases for V and 7 bases for J; bases not matched to a gene: 11. The V gene's germline CDR1 is SGHDT and CDR2 YYEEEE. CDR3 residues: CASRRQGRGLGYTF. In DNA form, the CDR3 reads TGTGCCAGCAGGAGACAGGGTAGGGGCCTTGGCTACACCTTC.

This clone turned up a few times. The rearrangement joins TRBV5-1 to TRBJ1-1; perhaps TRBD1 as D (6 bases). Germline V gives CDR1 SGHRS, CDR2 YFSETQ. Trimming cost V 3 bases and J 5 bases, with 17 bases left between them. The CDR3 length is 15 residues. CDR3 coding DNA: TGCGCCAGCAGCTACTTGGTAGGGGGTGCGACTGAAGCTTTCTTT. It yields the protein CASSYLVGGATEAFF.

The rearrangement joins TRBV7-9 to TRBJ1-1; D unresolved. CDR3 length: 12 amino acids. Looked up from germline, CDR1 is SEHNR and CDR2 is FQNEAQ (reference sequence). V dropped 5 bases and J dropped 0 bases, with 4 bases sitting between them. This CDR3 reads CASSLMNTEAFF. CDR3 bases: TGTGCCAGCAGCCTTATGAACACTGAAGCTTTCTTT.

The genes are TRBV7-8 and TRBJ2-1; 8 nucleotides agree with TRBD1. This CDR3 is 14 amino acids long. The germline CDR1 and CDR2 sequences are SGHVS and FQNEAQ. J gave up 7 bases and V 5 bases, and 7 bases lay outside the gene matches. CDR3 sequence reads: CASSPRQGSNEQFF. The CDR3, as DNA: TGTGCCAGCAGCCCCCGACAGGGGTCAAATGAGCAGTTCTTC.

The chain carries TRBV28 and TRBJ2-7, with 9 nucleotides matching TRBD1. In germline, CDR1 is MDHEN, CDR2 SYDVKM. Unmatched junction bases numbered 12, after V lost 8 bases and J lost 4 bases. This CDR3 is 15 amino acids long. CDR3 residues: CASRSGQGRLYEQYF. Here the CDR3 DNA reads TGTGCCAGCCGATCCGGACAGGGGAGGTTGTACGAGCAGTACTTC.

The CDR3: CASTGVLWKLFF. In DNA form, the CDR3 reads TGTGCCAGCACAGGGGTGTTATGGAAACTGTTTTTT. V and J are TRBV6-1 and TRBJ1-4; TRBD1 might be the D (6 bases). Trimming stripped 7 bases from V and 11 bases from J, with 14 bases between. Germline loops: CDR1 MNHNS, CDR2 SASEGT. CDR3 length: 12 residues.

This clone has just one count. V is TRBV7-6 and J is TRBJ2-1; D gene unclear. The CDR3 is 15 amino acids. The germline V and J ends were trimmed by 4 bases and 0 bases, with 10 bases remaining between them. CDR1 and CDR2 from the germline V gene are SGHVS and FNYEAQ. The CDR3 nucleotides read TGTGCCAGCAGCTATAGTGGTAGCTCCTACAATGAGCAGTTCTTC. It specifies CASSYSGSSYNEQFF.

This rearrangement joins TRBV9 to TRBJ2-7; 8 nucleotides agree with TRBD1. V shed 3 bases, J shed 4 bases, and the junction held 6 bases outside the gene matches. Germline values: CDR1 SGDLS, CDR2 YYNGEE. CDR3 length equals 14 residues. The CDR3 DNA follows: TGTGCCAGCAGCGCAGGGGGCAGGGCTTACGAGCAGTACTTC. It is translated as CASSAGGRAYEQYF.

V is TRBV6-1 and J is TRBJ2-1, with D possibly matching TRBD2 (7 bases). V lost 4 bases to trimming and J lost 7 bases, with 20 bases between them. CDR3 size: 16 residues. Germline CDR1 reads MNHNS; CDR2 reads SASEGT. The CDR3 sequence is CASSALVGGPGNEQFF. The CDR3 DNA reads as TGTGCCAGCAGTGCCCTAGTGGGGGGGCCGGGGAATGAGCAGTTCTTC.

The sample holds one count of this clone. The chain links TRBV10-1 to TRBJ2-5; D is perhaps TRBD1 (5 bases). CDR3 length: 16 residues. Germline V CDR1 and CDR2: WNHNN, SYGVQD (reference sequence). With 5 bases removed from V and 2 bases from J, the gap between germline ends came to 18 bases. This CDR3 reads CASSNPHGHLQETQYF. DNA for the CDR3: TGCGCCAGCAGTAACCCCCATGGACACCTACAAGAGACCCAGTACTTC.

The genes are TRBV28 and TRBJ2-7; weak D call: TRBD2 (6 bases). This CDR3 has 13 amino acids. From germline, CDR1 is MDHEN and CDR2 SYDVKM. Trimming left V 8 bases short and J 2 bases short, with 13 bases between. This CDR3 is CASQTGRTYEQYF. The CDR3 DNA reads as TGTGCCAGCCAGACCGGGAGAACCTACGAGCAGTACTTC.

The gene calls are TRBV10-3 and TRBJ1-6, with TRBD1 identical over 11 bases. After removal of 4 bases from V and 14 bases from J, the junction contained 10 bases not matched to a gene. The germline gives CDR1 ENHRY, CDR2 SYGVKD. This CDR3 is built from 15 residues. The CDR3 loop is CAISGTGTGGGTLHF. CDR3 in DNA: TGTGCCATCAGTGGGACCGGGACAGGGGGAGGAACCCTCCACTTT.

This clone was detected a few times. As DNA, the CDR3 is TGTGCCAGCAGCTTGAGTGGACCAGGGCAAGAGACCCAGTACTTC. This translates into CASSLSGPGQETQYF. The V gene is TRBV5-4, the J gene TRBJ2-5, with D perhaps matching TRBD1 (5 bases). V was trimmed by 1 base and J by 2 bases, leaving 12 bases between them. From germline, CDR1 is SGHNT and CDR2 YYREEE (reference sequence). The CDR3 loop spans 15 amino acids.

The chain is built from TRBV27 and TRBJ1-3; D is unclear. The CDR3 runs to 14 residues. Germline V gene sequence: CDR1 MNHEY, CDR2 SMNVEV (reference sequence). Trimming pared 0 bases from V and 3 bases from J, leaving 6 bases between. CDR3 sequence reads: CASSLSPGGNTIYF. DNA for the CDR3: TGTGCCAGCAGTTTATCCCCAGGTGGAAACACCATATATTTT.

The rearrangement links TRBV13 to TRBJ2-1; D call uncertain. From germline, CDR1 is PRHDT and CDR2 FYEKMQ (reference sequence). Trimming stripped 0 bases from V and 7 bases from J, with 4 bases between. This CDR3 region has 12 residues. CDR3 in amino acids: CASSLGRNEQFF. The CDR3 region has the DNA TGTGCCAGCAGCTTAGGCCGTAATGAGCAGTTCTTC.

The chain has TRBV9 and TRBJ1-1; 7 bases are a match to TRBD1. Germline V gene sequence: CDR1 SGDLS, CDR2 YYNGEE. V dropped 1 base and J dropped 1; count of bases not matched to a gene: 4. The CDR3 has 15 amino acids. The CDR3 here is CASSVLRQGNTEAFF. CDR3 DNA sequence: TGTGCCAGCAGCGTACTAAGACAGGGGAACACTGAAGCTTTCTTT.

The chain carries TRBV5-6 and TRBJ1-2; D is unclear. CDR1 is SGHDT, CDR2 YYEEEE, per germline. The CDR3 runs to 15 residues. The ends were cut back, 5 bases at V and 1 base at J, with 15 bases in the middle. The DNA of the CDR3 is TGTGCCAGCAGGAAGCGGGGTGGAATTAACTATGGCTACACCTTC. It yields the protein CASRKRGGINYGYTF.

The sample holds a few counts of this clone. The chain recombines TRBV7-7 with TRBJ2-5; TRBD1 agrees at 8 bases. Germline V CDR1 and CDR2: SSHAT, FNYEAQ (reference sequence). Trimming removed 5 bases from V and 4 bases from J; junction bases left unmatched: 18. The length of the CDR3 is 18 residues. CDR3 in amino acids: CASSPPPRTGTWTETQYF. CDR3 coding DNA: TGTGCCAGCAGCCCTCCACCGCGGACAGGGACTTGGACAGAGACCCAGTACTTC.

Concerning this clone itself: No conserved phenylalanine or tryptophan ends this CDR3, so it is likely a read error. The chain combines TRBV2 with TRBJ1-6; 8 bases match TRBD1. The CDR3 length is 14 residues. The germline CDR1 and CDR2 sequences are SNHLY and FYNNEI. Trimming took 9 bases from V and 5 from J; bases not matched to a gene: 6. The CDR3 sequence: CARGGQANNSPLHL. The CDR3 nucleotides are TGTGCCAGAGGGGGACAGGCCAATAATTCACCCCTCCACCTT.

J is TRBJ1-5 and V is TRBV13; D unclear. The CDR3 is made up of 14 amino acids. V lost 5 bases to trimming and J lost 3 bases, with 11 bases between them. Looked up from germline, CDR1 is PRHDT and CDR2 is FYEKMQ (reference sequence). This CDR3 is CASSAGNINQPQHF. The CDR3 nucleotides are TGTGCCAGCAGCGCTGGCAACATCAATCAGCCCCAGCATTTT.

The V and J genes are TRBV9 and TRBJ2-5, with D maybe TRBD2 (5 bases). The ends were cut back, 0 bases at V and 7 bases at J, with 10 bases in the middle. The CDR3 is 13 residues long. The germline V gene has CDR1 SGDLS and CDR2 YYNGEE. The CDR3 DNA follows: TGTGCCAGCAGCGTAGTGGACTGGGGGACCCAGTACTTC. The encoded protein is CASSVVDWGTQYF. Full variable domain (missing parts from reference TRBV9 and TRBJ2-5): DSGVTQTPKHLITATGQRVTLRCSPRSGDLSVYWYQQSLDQGLQFLIQYYNGEERAKGNILERFSAQQFPDLHSELNLSSLELGDSALYFCASSVVDWGTQYFGPGTRLLVL.

The J gene is TRBJ2-5, the V gene TRBV13; D not resolved. Trimming pared 3 bases from V and 0 bases from J, leaving 8 bases between. CDR3 length: 14 residues. Germline V lookup: CDR1 PRHDT, CDR2 FYEKMQ (reference sequence). The CDR3 coding sequence is TGTGCCAGCAGCTTTCAGAGGTACCAAGAGACCCAGTACTTC. Amino acid sequence: CASSFQRYQETQYF.

V usage is TRBV19 and J usage is TRBJ1-2; maybe TRBD1 (5 bases). The CDR3 spans 15 residues. V gave up 5 bases and J gave up 0 bases, with 13 bases separating them. Germline-derived CDR1 and CDR2 are LNHDA and SQIVND (reference sequence). The CDR3 is CASSSGDSTNYGYTF. DNA of the CDR3: TGTGCCAGTAGTTCCGGGGACTCCACTAACTATGGCTACACCTTC.

CDR3 in amino acids: CASSIESSNQPQHF. The CDR3 nucleotides are TGTGCCAGTAGTATAGAGAGTAGCAATCAGCCCCAGCATTTT. This rearrangement joins TRBV19 to TRBJ1-5; D is undetermined. The CDR3 length is 14 residues. With 0 bases removed from V and 0 bases from J, the gap between germline ends came to 3 bases. The germline V gene encodes CDR1 LNHDA and CDR2 SQIVND (reference sequence). Full variable domain (missing parts from reference TRBV19 and TRBJ1-5): DGGITQSPKYLFRKEGQNVTLSCEQNLNHDAMYWYRQDPGQGLRLIYYSQIVNDFQKGDIAEGYSVSREKKESFPLTVTSAQKNPTAFYLCASSIESSNQPQHFGDGTRLSIL.

The V and J genes are TRBV7-2 and TRBJ1-1; D gene ambiguous. Germline V gene sequence: CDR1 SGHTA, CDR2 FQGNSA. This CDR3 contains 17 residues. V dropped 5 bases and J dropped 0 bases, with 19 bases sitting between them. This chain's CDR3 is CASSPGMAYLMNTEAFF. CDR3 nucleotides: TGTGCCAGCAGCCCGGGGATGGCTTACCTCATGAACACTGAAGCTTTCTTT. The variable domain in full, completed from reference TRBV7-2 and TRBJ1-1, reads GAGVSQSPSNKVTEKGKDVELRCDPISGHTALYWYRQSLGQGLEFLIYFQGNSAPDKSGLPSDRFSAERTGGSVSTLTIQRTQQEDSAVYLCASSPGMAYLMNTEAFFGQGTRLTVV.

The table lists this clone with a count of one. V and J are TRBV11-1 and TRBJ1-1; TRBD1 matches 7 bases. Germline V gives CDR1 SGHAT, CDR2 FQDESV (reference sequence). The J segment lost 4 bases and the V segment lost 0 bases, leaving 2 bases of the junction unmatched. The CDR3 has 14 amino acids. The CDR3 nucleotides read TGTGCCAGCAGCTTAGCGGGACAGAGCACTGAAGCTTTCTTT. Translation: CASSLAGQSTEAFF.

The chain uses TRBV5-1 and TRBJ2-5; possible D gene TRBD1, 5 bases. Trimming removed 0 bases from V and 3 bases from J, with 12 bases in between. CDR3 size: 15 residues. Germline V gene data show CDR1 as SGHRS and CDR2 as YFSETQ. CDR3 nucleotide sequence: TGCGCCAGCAGCTTGGATTCAGGGTTAGAAGAGACCCAGTACTTC. It yields the protein CASSLDSGLEETQYF.

This chain connects TRBV2 to TRBJ2-7; D is undetermined. The CDR3 is 13 residues long. V gave up 1 base and J gave up 3 bases, with 7 bases separating them. The germline gives CDR1 SNHLY, CDR2 FYNNEI. CDR3 bases: TGTGCCAGCAGTGAAGACAGACGCTACGAGCAGTACTTC. It translates to CASSEDRRYEQYF.

The V gene is TRBV27, the J gene TRBJ2-1; D is perhaps TRBD2 (6 bases). CDR3 length: 20 residues. Germline V CDR1 and CDR2: MNHEY, SMNVEV (reference sequence). Trimming pared 5 bases from V and 0 bases from J, leaving 26 bases between. As DNA, the CDR3 is TGTGCCAGCAGTCCCGATTTCTTGCGGGACCAAAAGAGCTCCTACAATGAGCAGTTCTTC. The encoded protein is CASSPDFLRDQKSSYNEQFF.

As for this clone: Other nucleotide sequences from this sample produce the same CDR3. The gene calls are TRBV5-6 and TRBJ1-5, with D possibly matching TRBD1 (6 bases). V lost 1 base and J 7 bases, leaving 9 bases between the germline ends. The CDR3 contains 13 residues. Germline CDR1 SGHDT, CDR2 YYEEEE. CDR3 sequence reads: CASSLYGGQPQHF. In DNA, the CDR3 is TGTGCCAGCAGCTTGTATGGGGGCCAGCCCCAGCATTTT.

This sequence joins TRBV7-2 and TRBJ1-2; 11 bases line up with TRBD1. The trim removed 5 bases at V and 4 bases at J, leaving 12 bases unmatched. The germline gives CDR1 SGHTA, CDR2 FQGNSA. The CDR3 contains 17 residues. In nucleotides, the CDR3 is TGTGCCAGCAGCCCCGTTCCGGACAGGGGGCGGGGCTATGGCTACACCTTC. It is translated as CASSPVPDRGRGYGYTF.